These 10 T cell receptor beta chains originate from one sample sequenced in a study of blood T cell repertoires in COVID-19 (dated by TCRdb to 2018 to 2021). The method behind the library was the immunoSEQ multiplex PCR assay. TCRdb obtained this table from immuneACCESS and retained in-frame rearrangements with V and J assigned. These tables miss some clones; where compared with another copy, unresolved V genes account for less than half of the shortfall, and the remainder is unexplained. This sample gives about 160,000 clones in total; 84% of them show up just once. Of the sample, roughly a fifth falls within the top ten clones. Sequencing input: peripheral blood. The receptor set was obtained from a woman of 80 years or more with acute or convalescent COVID-19.

V usage is TRBV5-8 and J usage is TRBJ2-2, with D unresolved. This CDR3 has 14 residues. The V end was cut by 0 bases, the J end by 1 base, with 4 bases between. Germline CDR1 SGHTS, CDR2 YDEGEE. CDR3 amino acids: CASSLGLNTGELFF. The CDR3, as DNA: TGTGCCAGCAGCTTGGGTCTGAACACCGGGGAGCTGTTTTTT.

The gene calls are TRBV4-2 and TRBJ2-2; 7 nucleotides agree with TRBD2. Germline V gene sequence: CDR1 LGHNA, CDR2 YNFKEQ. The CDR3 covers 17 residues. V lost 0 bases and J lost 0; bases outside the gene matches: 4. The CDR3 nucleotides are TGTGCCAGCAGCCAAGATAGAGCGGGACCGAACACCGGGGAGCTGTTTTTT. Protein sequence: CASSQDRAGPNTGELFF.

This clone was detected only a few times. V gene TRBV3-1 (or the pseudogene TRBV3-2) combines with J gene TRBJ1-1; D might be TRBD1 (6 bases). Per the germline V gene, CDR1 is LGHDT and CDR2 is YNNKEL (reference sequence). Trimming took 4 bases from V and 2 from J, leaving 17 bases between them. The length of the CDR3 is 16 residues. The CDR3 bases are TGTGCCAGCAGCCCCTTTGGGGGCACCCGAAACACTGAAGCTTTCTTT. Translating gives CASSPFGGTRNTEAFF.

The chain links TRBV28 to TRBJ2-5; 7 bases map to TRBD2. V gave up 2 bases and J gave up 5 bases; unmatched junction bases: 11. CDR3 length equals 16 residues. CDR1 MDHEN and CDR2 SYDVKM come from the germline V gene. The CDR3 protein is CASSLAVLAGPETQYF. DNA for the CDR3: TGTGCCAGCAGTTTAGCGGTGTTAGCGGGTCCGGAGACCCAGTACTTC.

The count of this clone is one. V gene TRBV5-1 combines with J gene TRBJ2-1; TRBD2 might be the D (7 bases). This CDR3 contains 15 residues. Trimming left V 4 bases short and J 1 base short, with 12 bases between. Germline lookup yields CDR1 SGHRS and CDR2 YFSETQ. The CDR3: CASSVEGGSYNEQFF. The CDR3 coding sequence is TGCGCCAGCAGCGTGGAGGGGGGGTCCTACAATGAGCAGTTCTTC.

This clone was seen only once. V and J are TRBV29-1 and TRBJ2-5, with 8 bases fitting TRBD1. The V segment lost 5 bases and the J segment 2 bases; nucleotides outside the gene matches: 10. Germline V gene lookup returns CDR1 SQVTM and CDR2 ANQGSEA. The CDR3 consists of 15 residues. The CDR3 DNA reads as TGCAGCGTTCTTGACAGGGGAGCAGGACAAGAGACCCAGTACTTC. Protein sequence: CSVLDRGAGQETQYF. Full variable domain (remainder filled in from reference TRBV29-1 and TRBJ2-5): SAVISQKPSRDICQRGTSLTIQCQVDSQVTMMFWYRQQPGQSLTLIATANQGSEATYESGFVIDKFPISRPNLTFSTLTVSNMSPEDSSIYLCSVLDRGAGQETQYFGPGTRLLVL.

This clone was found once. The chain combines TRBV7-2 with TRBJ2-5; TRBD1 might be the D (6 bases). The CDR3 sequence is 14 residues long. Germline V CDR1 and CDR2: SGHTA, FQGNSA. V lost 4 bases to trimming and J lost 5 bases, with 14 bases between them. The CDR3 protein is CASSYRLGAETQYF. CDR3 in DNA: TGTGCCAGCAGCTACCGACTGGGGGCTGAGACCCAGTACTTC.

This clone was recorded only once. This chain connects TRBV27 to TRBJ2-7, with a possible D match to TRBD2 (5 bases). The CDR3 loop spans 14 amino acids. Trimming left V 6 bases short and J 6 bases short, with 18 bases between. The germline V gene has CDR1 MNHEY and CDR2 SMNVEV (reference sequence). The CDR3 DNA reads TGTGCCAGCAGCCCTAGCACAATCCTCAGCGAGCAGTACTTC. Translated, it gives CASSPSTILSEQYF.

The chain is built from TRBV6-1 and TRBJ1-3; D not resolved. V was pared by 3 bases and J by 0 bases, with 12 bases between. This CDR3 has 16 amino acids. The V gene's germline CDR1 is MNHNS and CDR2 SASEGT. This CDR3 is CASSEIESSSGNTIYF. The DNA for the CDR3 is TGTGCCAGCAGTGAGATTGAGTCGAGCTCTGGAAACACCATATATTTT.

The chain carries TRBV7-6 and TRBJ2-1, with 11 bases identical to TRBD2. CDR3 length: 14 residues. In germline, CDR1 is SGHVS, CDR2 FNYEAQ. With 4 bases clipped from V and 10 bases from J, the junction kept 6 bases outside the gene matches. The CDR3 region is CASSSPSGGPEQFF. CDR3 DNA: TGTGCCAGCAGCTCCCCTAGCGGGGGGCCAGAGCAGTTCTTC.